Listed here are 8 T cell receptor beta chains from one sample, sequenced in a study of T cell repertoires in cytomegalovirus infection. TCRdb passed the reads through MiXCR, listing each CDR3 protein once. The sample lists 60,000 to 75,000 distinct CDR3 sequences; approximately 22% were seen once. These receptors have no known antigen. Sequenced: PBMCs, sequenced either directly or after in vitro stimulation (not recorded which). These receptors were collected from a human donor in good health (CMV status not recorded). Some clones in this sample may be carry-over from other donors' samples.

This clonotype was picked up one time. V is TRBV18 and J is TRBJ2-3; no definite D call. Between the trimmed V and J ends, which lost 1 base and 4 bases, there was a span of 6 bases. The CDR3 is 13 residues long. The germline V gene encodes CDR1 KGHSH and CDR2 LQKENI. The DNA of the CDR3 is TGTGCCAGCTCACCACGGGTAGCAGATACGCAGTATTTT. Its translation: CASSPRVADTQYF.

The V call is TRBV29-1, the J call TRBJ2-1, with D tentatively TRBD1 (6 bases). There are 15 residues in the CDR3. Looked up from germline, CDR1 is SQVTM and CDR2 is ANQGSEA. V was trimmed by 0 bases and J by 3 bases, leaving 12 bases between them. The CDR3 protein is CSVEDPGHVYNEQFF. CDR3 nucleotide sequence: TGCAGCGTTGAAGATCCGGGACACGTCTACAATGAGCAGTTCTTC.

This clonotype was seen more than once but under ten times. V usage is TRBV30 and J usage is TRBJ2-6, with 11 bases matching TRBD2. The trim removed 5 bases at V and 2 bases at J, leaving 5 bases unmatched. Germline values: CDR1 GTSNPN, CDR2 SVGIG (reference sequence). The CDR3 length is 16 residues. CDR3 nucleotide sequence: TGTGCCTGGGCACTAGCGGGAGTCCCTGGGGCCAACGTCCTGACTTTC. It encodes CAWALAGVPGANVLTF.

The chain carries TRBV12-3 or TRBV12-4 and TRBJ1-2; tentative D call: TRBD1 (6 bases). The ends were cut back, 6 bases at V and 6 bases at J, with 14 bases in the middle. The CDR3 has 13 amino acids. CDR3 DNA sequence: TGTGCCAGCAGCCCGAGGGGGATCGATGGCTACACCTTC. This sequence encodes CASSPRGIDGYTF.

CDR3 bases: TGCAGCGCAACGTTCGGGATGAACTACGAGCAGTACTTC. It codes for CSATFGMNYEQYF. The chain has TRBV29-1 and TRBJ2-7, with D perhaps TRBD2 (5 bases). This CDR3 region has 13 residues. From germline, CDR1 is SQVTM and CDR2 ANQGSEA. V was shortened by 7 bases and J by 3 bases, with 16 bases between the two germline ends.

This clonotype appeared a few times. J is TRBJ2-7 and V is TRBV7-2; unclear D gene. V lost 5 bases to trimming and J lost 6 bases, with 8 bases between them. The CDR3 totals 11 residues. In germline, CDR1 is SGHTA, CDR2 FQGNSA. CDR3 sequence reads: CASSPQGEQYF. The CDR3 bases are TGTGCCAGCAGCCCCCAAGGCGAGCAGTACTTC.

The sample holds many counts of this clonotype. The chain has TRBV7-6 and TRBJ2-2, with 7 bases matching TRBD1. CDR3 length equals 16 residues. Germline V gives CDR1 SGHVS, CDR2 FNYEAQ. V lost 5 bases to trimming and J lost 5 bases; unmatched junction nucleotides: 11. CDR3: CASSPSTPTGTGELFF. The CDR3 DNA is TGTGCCAGCAGCCCCAGCACCCCGACAGGGACCGGGGAGCTGTTTTTT. Complete variable domain (other parts from reference TRBV7-6 and TRBJ2-2): GAGVSQSPRYKVTKRGQDVALRCDPISGHVSLYWYRQALGQGPEFLTYFNYEAQQDKSGLPNDRFSAERPEGSISTLTIQRTEQRDSAMYRCASSPSTPTGTGELFFGEGSRLTVL.

This clonotype was counted only a few times. CDR3 region: CASSNPTRGQYEQYV. The CDR3, as DNA: TGTGCCAGCAGTAACCCAACCAGGGGGCAATACGAGCAGTACGTC. The rearrangement joins TRBV6-2 or TRBV6-3 to TRBJ2-7, with 8 bases aligning to TRBD1. The trim removed 5 bases at V and 4 bases at J, leaving 10 bases unmatched. The germline V gene encodes CDR1 MNHEY and CDR2 SVGEGT. The length of the CDR3 is 15 residues.